These T cell receptor beta chains were read from a single sample in a study of cytomegalovirus exposure and HLA in healthy donors. The table came from immunoSEQ multiplex PCR; TCRdb's copy has only in-frame clones and leaves some out. Among some 98,000 clones listed, about 83% were seen once. The specimen was PBMCs. The receptors originated from a woman aged 25 to 45 in good health and CMV-seronegative. The CDR3 runs from the conserved cysteine through the conserved F or W. D genes are given only for firm matches. Clone size appears in some rows only: once, few, many, or a class for an expanded clone.

d_call,clone_size,v_call,j_call,cdr3_aa,cdr3_nt
-,-,TRBV5-1,TRBJ2-2,CASRTALTGELFF,TGCGCCAGCAGGACAGCTCTCACCGGGGAGCTGTTTTTT
TRBD1,-,TRBV6-4,TRBJ2-1,CASSLGTGYANEQFF,TGTGCCAGCAGTCTCGGGACAGGGTACGCGAATGAGCAGTTCTTC
TRBD2,-,TRBV5-1,TRBJ2-7,CASSLGRLAGVVSDEQYF,TGCGCCAGCAGCTTGGGGAGACTAGCGGGAGTGGTTTCGGACGAGCAGTACTTC
TRBD2,-,TRBV5-4,TRBJ2-1,CASSSSGSSYNEQFF,TGTGCCAGCAGCTCGAGCGGGAGCTCCTACAATGAGCAGTTCTTC
-,-,TRBV7-9,TRBJ1-4,CASSLRQGGEKLFF,TGTGCCAGCAGCTTAAGGCAGGGTGGTGAAAAACTGTTTTTT
-,-,TRBV18,TRBJ1-5,CASSFDINQPQHF,TGTGCCAGCTCCTTTGACATTAATCAGCCCCAGCATTTT
-,-,TRBV18,TRBJ2-2,CASSPTVTGELFF,TGTGCCAGCTCACCGACAGTGACCGGGGAGCTGTTTTTT
-,-,TRBV10-2,TRBJ1-2,CASSEGGSPIHTF,TGCGCCAGCAGTGAAGGGGGTTCACCAATCCACACCTTC
TRBD2,-,TRBV28,TRBJ2-1,CGIAGGAIQEQFF,TGTGGGATAGCGGGAGGAGCAATCCAAGAGCAGTTCTTC
TRBD1,once,TRBV10-3,TRBJ2-7,CAISLGTASYEQYF,TGTGCCATCAGTCTAGGGACAGCTTCCTACGAGCAGTACTTC
-,once,TRBV10-2,TRBJ1-1,CASSDQPNTYTEAFF,TGCGCCAGCAGTGACCAACCAAACACATACACTGAAGCTTTCTTT
TRBD1,-,TRBV4-3,TRBJ2-7,CASSQETGVEQYF,TGCGCCAGCAGCCAAGAAACAGGGGTCGAGCAGTACTTC
TRBD2,-,TRBV29-1,TRBJ2-1,CSVEKTSGGTLRQFF,TGCAGCGTTGAAAAGACTAGCGGGGGGACGCTACGGCAGTTCTTC
TRBD1,-,TRBV28,TRBJ1-5,CASSDRGRQPQHF,TGTGCCAGCAGTGACAGGGGTAGGCAGCCCCAGCATTTT
TRBD1,-,TRBV2,TRBJ1-4,CASRSTGAGKLFF,TGTGCCAGCAGGTCGACAGGGGCAGGGAAACTGTTTTTT
TRBD1,-,TRBV5-1,TRBJ1-4,CASSLGGPSEKLFF,TGCGCCAGCAGCTTAGGGGGCCCGTCGGAAAAACTGTTTTTT
TRBD1,-,TRBV6-7,TRBJ1-2,CASSYTPGQETNDNFNYGYTF,TGTGCCAGCAGTTACACCCCGGGACAGGAAACAAACGATAACTTTAACTATGGCTACACCTTC
TRBD1,-,TRBV5-4,TRBJ1-2,CASSQGQSNYGYTF,TGTGCCAGCAGCCAGGGACAGAGTAACTATGGCTACACCTTC
-,-,TRBV4-2,TRBJ1-5,CASSQEGQGGQPQHF,TGTGCCAGCAGCCAAGAGGGCCAGGGAGGACAGCCCCAGCATTTT
TRBD2,-,TRBV27,TRBJ2-5,CASSSVGGRAKWETQYF,TGTGCCAGCAGTTCCGTTGGCGGGAGGGCCAAGTGGGAGACCCAGTACTTC
-,-,TRBV18,TRBJ1-5,CASSRRGPKQGDWFYSNQPQHF,TGTGCCAGCTCCCGCCGTGGGCCAAAACAGGGTGATTGGTTCTATAGCAATCAGCCCCAGCATTTT
TRBD2,-,TRBV4-2,TRBJ2-5,CASSRLAGDIQETQYF,TGTGCCAGCAGCCGACTAGCGGGAGACATCCAAGAGACCCAGTACTTC
TRBD2,-,TRBV7-2,TRBJ2-1,CASSSIAGGGPAFF,TGTGCCAGCAGCTCCATAGCGGGGGGGGGACCGGCGTTCTTC
-,-,TRBV18,TRBJ1-2,CASSAGADSGGYTF,TGTGCCAGCTCAGCGGGCGCAGATTCTGGTGGCTACACCTTC
-,once,TRBV5-1,TRBJ1-3,CASSPFLSSGNTIYF,TGCGCCAGCAGCCCGTTCCTTAGCTCTGGAAACACCATATATTTT
-,-,TRBV28,TRBJ1-2,CASQTGSLYGYTF,TGTGCCAGCCAAACAGGGTCGCTCTATGGCTACACCTTC
-,-,TRBV19,TRBJ1-5,CASSADSSIDASLDQPQHF,TGTGCCAGTAGTGCCGACAGTAGTATAGATGCGAGTTTAGATCAGCCCCAGCATTTT
-,-,TRBV28,TRBJ1-4,CASSLISEKLFF,TGTGCCAGCAGTTTAATTTCAGAAAAACTGTTTTTT
-,few,TRBV19,TRBJ2-7,CASSRTVEGYEQYF,TGTGCCAGTAGTAGGACAGTTGAGGGGTACGAGCAGTACTTC
-,-,TRBV14,TRBJ2-1,CASSHRTAFNEQFF,TGTGCCAGCAGCCACCGTACAGCCTTCAATGAGCAGTTCTTC
-,-,TRBV28,TRBJ2-7,CASLDTGIWDEQYF,TGTGCCAGCCTCGATACAGGGATTTGGGACGAGCAGTACTTC